This T cell receptor beta chain was sequenced during a study of Ad26.COV2.S vaccination and SARS-CoV-2 variants. Overall study: Intramuscular Ad26.COV2.S doses were given once or twice, 56 days apart.

Whole-study results and caveats: The TCR breadth and depth analyses may have produced an underestimate of total T cell responses. Compared with placebo recipients, vaccine recipients had higher spike-specific TCR breadth.

In the case of this clone: Antigen: not known.

V shed 5 bases, J shed 5 bases, and the junction held 3 bases outside the gene matches. The germline V gene encodes CDR1 GTSNPN and CDR2 SVGIG (reference sequence). This CDR3 has 12 amino acids. Clones were sequenced by immunoSEQ multiplex PCR, and TCRdb holds only the in-frame ones, with some missing. The data show about 260,000 clones, with around nine tenths seen just once and less than 3.5% held by the top ten. The treatment was: roughly 19 received Ad26.COV2.S at low or high dose, single or two shots; about 5 received placebo; per-sample allocation not given. Material that was analyzed had been drawn on day 63 after the first vaccine or placebo injection. A Boston adult aged 18-55 years was the donor.

Material: peripheral blood, obtained in a trial of Ad26.COV2.S vaccine versus placebo. This sequence was found in a person between 18 and 65 years old who received the Ad26.COV2.S COVID-19 vaccine or a placebo. The chain recombines TRBV30 with TRBJ2-5; 9 bases are shared with TRBD1. CDR3 region: CAWDRGSETQYF. CDR3 nucleotide sequence: TGTGCCTGGGACAGGGGGAGCGAGACCCAGTACTTC.